What follows are 6 T cell receptor beta chains derived from one specimen sequenced in a study of immune characterization of retroperitoneal liposarcoma (dated by TCRdb to the late 2010s). The library was made by PCR. Sequenced using a NextSeq 500. TCRdb reran the public reads through fastp at Q25 and MiXCR, keeping productive beta chains. Each CDR3 protein gets just one entry, which takes the most common genes and DNA from the rows behind it. Present in this sample are 1,500 to 2,500 distinct CDR3 sequences, approximately 27% of which were seen just once. The top ten clonotypes cover under 20% of the sample. The sequencing sample was made of tumor tissue. The receptors were sampled from a female donor with retroperitoneal liposarcoma.

By sample fraction, this clonotype is large (0.1 to 1%). The rearrangement links TRBV6-1 to TRBJ1-6; D is ambiguous. Germline V lookup: CDR1 MNHNS, CDR2 SASEGT. Trimming left V 7 bases short and J 3 bases short, with 4 bases between. The CDR3 covers 12 residues. The CDR3 bases are TGTGCCAGCAACGACTATAATTCACCCCTCCACTTT. Translation: CASNDYNSPLHF.

By share, this clonotype counts as medium-sized. This rearrangement joins TRBV27 to TRBJ2-1; D gene uncertain. The J call is in doubt because the DNA end fits TRBJ2-7 better. Germline V gene sequence: CDR1 MNHEY, CDR2 SMNVEV (reference sequence). The CDR3 totals 12 residues. CDR3 coding DNA: TGTGCCAGCAGCCGCCTAGGCGGCGAGCAGTACTTC. Residues: CASSRLGGEQYF.

This clonotype rates as medium-sized. V and J are TRBV6-5 and TRBJ2-1; perhaps D is TRBD1 or TRBD2 (5 bases each). Germline CDR1 MNHEY, CDR2 SVGAGI. The CDR3 runs 14 residues. The germline V and J ends were trimmed by 5 bases and 0 bases, with 8 bases remaining between them. The CDR3 region has the DNA TGTGCCAGCAGTACGAGGGGCTCCTACAATGAGCAGTTCTTC. Translated, it gives CASSTRGSYNEQFF.

This clonotype is labeled as medium-sized (0.01 to 0.1%). The genes are TRBV7-2 and TRBJ2-1; the D is unclear. The DNA end favors TRBJ2-7, so the J call may be wrong. The CDR3 spans 15 residues. Germline V CDR1 and CDR2: SGHTA, FQGNSA. The CDR3 DNA reads as TGTGCCAGCACCATGGCCCTCGGGCCCTACTACGAGCAGTACTTC. Translation gives CASTMALGPYYEQYF.

V gene TRBV25-1 combines with J gene TRBJ2-2; no definite D call. The germline V gene has CDR1 MGHDK and CDR2 SYGVNS. This CDR3 has 14 amino acids. V shed 0 bases and J shed 6 bases, with 8 bases lying between them. CDR3: CASSEYSAAGELFF. In DNA form, the CDR3 reads TGTGCCAGCAGTGAATATTCGGCGGCCGGGGAGCTGTTTTTT.

In its sample, this clonotype is medium-sized (0.01 to 0.1%). The rearrangement uses TRBV7-2 and TRBJ1-1; no firm D call. Germline V gene sequence: CDR1 SGHTA, CDR2 FQGNSA. V lost 4 bases to trimming and J lost 0 bases, with 6 bases between them. This CDR3 comprises 13 residues. Here the CDR3 reads CASSSGMNTEAFF. CDR3 DNA sequence: TGTGCCAGCAGCTCGGGGATGAACACTGAAGCTTTCTTT.